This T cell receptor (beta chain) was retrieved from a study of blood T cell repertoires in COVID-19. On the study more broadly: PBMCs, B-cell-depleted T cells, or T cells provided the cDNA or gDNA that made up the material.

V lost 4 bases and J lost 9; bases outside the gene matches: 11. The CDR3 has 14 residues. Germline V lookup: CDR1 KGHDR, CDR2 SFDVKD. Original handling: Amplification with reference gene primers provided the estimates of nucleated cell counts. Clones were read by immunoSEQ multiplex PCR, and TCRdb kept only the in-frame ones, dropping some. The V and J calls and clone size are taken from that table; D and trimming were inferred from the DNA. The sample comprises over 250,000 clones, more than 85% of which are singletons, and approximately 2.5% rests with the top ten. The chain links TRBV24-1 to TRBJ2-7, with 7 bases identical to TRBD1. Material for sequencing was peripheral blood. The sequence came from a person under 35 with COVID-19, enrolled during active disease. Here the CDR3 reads CATSETTGFDGQYF. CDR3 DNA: TGTGCCACCAGTGAAACGACAGGGTTCGACGGGCAGTACTTC.